A single sample gave rise to the 21 T cell receptor beta chains below, sequenced in a study of T-cell memory formation after mild COVID-19. MiXCR, run by TCRdb on the 5' RACE reads, gives a single entry per CDR3 protein. The repertoire holds about 180,000 distinct CDR3 sequences, with around 15% as singletons. Sequences were obtained from PBMCs or a T cell subset sorted from them (not recorded which). The receptors were gathered from an adult woman who had mild COVID-19 (a few samples of this study predate the infection). Cell type and time point are not known.

V usage is TRBV3-1 and J usage is TRBJ1-2; D ambiguous. Germline V lookup: CDR1 LGHDT, CDR2 YNNKEL (reference sequence). The V and J ends lost 4 bases and 8 bases respectively, with 17 bases between them. This CDR3 has 14 residues. CDR3 residues: CASSPGLLSGGYTF. In DNA form, the CDR3 reads TGTGCCAGCAGCCCGGGCCTCCTTTCGGGGGGCTACACCTTC.

This clonotype has only a few counts. This chain links TRBV11-2 with TRBJ2-7; TRBD1 agrees at 10 bases. CDR1 is SGHAT and CDR2 is FQNNGV in the germline V gene. CDR3 length: 14 residues. V gave up 10 bases and J gave up 4 bases; unmatched junction bases: 10. As DNA, the CDR3 is TGTGCCACCCGCTCGTCGGACAGGGGGTACGAGCAGTACTTC. This sequence encodes CATRSSDRGYEQYF. Using reference TRBV11-2 and TRBJ2-7 for the parts outside the CDR3, the full variable domain is EAGVAQSPRYKIIEKRQSVAFWCNPISGHATLYWYQQILGQGPKLLIQFQNNGVVDDSQLPKDRFSAERLKGVDSTLKIQPAKLEDSAVYLCATRSSDRGYEQYFGPGTRLTVT.

This clonotype has a handful of counts. The J gene is TRBJ2-1, the V gene TRBV5-1, with TRBD1 as a possible D gene (5 bases). The CDR3 covers 14 residues. The V gene lost 5 bases and the J gene lost 6 bases, with 15 bases spanning the gap. In germline, CDR1 is SGHRS, CDR2 YFSETQ. Here the CDR3 reads CASRIFPGPNEQFF. CDR3 DNA: TGCGCCAGCAGAATCTTCCCAGGGCCCAATGAGCAGTTCTTC.

Many counts were recorded for this clonotype. The rearrangement joins TRBV2 to TRBJ1-1; D might be TRBD1 (5 bases). This CDR3 contains 13 residues. The V end lost 8 bases, the J end lost 3 bases, and 13 bases lay between the germline ends. Germline-derived CDR1 and CDR2 are SNHLY and FYNNEI. CDR3 sequence reads: CASAGNEDTEAFF. Written as DNA, the CDR3 is TGTGCCAGCGCAGGGAATGAGGACACTGAAGCTTTCTTT.

This clonotype was found a few times. The chain employs TRBV7-3 and TRBJ2-3; D may correspond to TRBD1 or TRBD2 (5 bases each). Germline CDR1 is SGHTA and CDR2 is FQGTGA. Between the trimmed V and J ends, which lost 2 bases and 6 bases, there was a span of 21 bases. The CDR3 runs to 17 residues. CDR3: CASSLAGTMFQGDTQYF. The DNA for the CDR3 is TGTGCCAGCAGCTTAGCTGGGACGATGTTCCAGGGCGATACGCAGTATTTT.

In its sample, this clonotype was seen a few times. The chain uses TRBV5-1 and TRBJ2-3; 8 bases are a match to TRBD2. The CDR3 spans 19 residues. The V gene end was trimmed by 3 bases and the J gene end by 0 bases; junction bases not matched to a gene: 15. Germline-derived CDR1 and CDR2 are SGHRS and YFSETQ. The CDR3 region has the DNA TGCGCCAGCAGCTCGGGACTAGGGACTAAGATAACTAGCACAGATACGCAGTATTTT. Residues: CASSSGLGTKITSTDTQYF.

This sequence joins TRBV18 and TRBJ2-5, with D possibly matching TRBD2 (6 bases). The CDR3 totals 15 residues. The germline V gene encodes CDR1 KGHSH and CDR2 LQKENI. Trimming stripped 0 bases from V and 4 bases from J, with 12 bases between. The CDR3 sequence is CASSPPRDLGETQYF. The CDR3 DNA sequence: TGTGCCAGCTCACCACCGAGGGACTTGGGAGAGACCCAGTACTTC.

The chain couples TRBV7-9 to TRBJ2-1; 8 bases fit TRBD2. The J segment lost 8 bases and the V segment lost 3 bases, leaving 0 bases of the junction unmatched. CDR3 length: 12 amino acids. CDR1 and CDR2 from the germline V gene are SEHNR and FQNEAQ (reference sequence). DNA for the CDR3: TGTGCCAGCAGCTTGACTAGCGATGAGCAGTTCTTC. Translated: CASSLTSDEQFF. The full variable domain, completed using reference TRBV7-9 and TRBJ2-1, is DTGVSQNPRHKITKRGQNVTFRCDPISEHNRLYWYRQTLGQGPEFLTYFQNEAQLEKSRLLSDRFSAERPKGSFSTLEIQRTEQGDSAMYLCASSLTSDEQFFGPGTRLTVL.

V gene TRBV29-1 combines with J gene TRBJ1-2, with a tentative D call TRBD1 (6 bases). The CDR3 has 13 residues. Germline CDR1 and CDR2: SQVTM and ANQGSEA. V lost 7 bases, J lost 1 base, and 13 bases lay in between. CDR3 DNA sequence: TGCAGCGCGGGGGCAGCGTATAACTATGGCTACACCTTC. Translating it yields CSAGAAYNYGYTF.

The chain has TRBV6-6 and TRBJ2-7; 10 nucleotides line up with TRBD2. The CDR3 sequence is 18 residues long. The V and J ends lost 4 bases and 7 bases, in that order; junction bases with no gene match: 19. Germline CDR1 reads MNHNY; CDR2 reads SVGAGI (reference sequence). CDR3 coding DNA: TGTGCCAGCAGTTCTCTTCCGAGCGGGAGGGCCCGGTTGAGAGAGCAGTACTTC. Protein: CASSSLPSGRARLREQYF.

This clonotype has more than one count but fewer than ten. The chain has TRBV20-1 and TRBJ2-3; D could derive from TRBD1 or TRBD2 (6 bases each). The germline V gene encodes CDR1 DFQATT and CDR2 SNEGSKA (reference sequence). The V and J ends lost 1 base and 2 bases respectively, with 19 bases between them. The CDR3 totals 17 residues. The CDR3 coding sequence is TGCAGTGCTAGAGTTGATTGGGGGCGCGGGGACACAGATACGCAGTATTTT. The encoded protein is CSARVDWGRGDTDTQYF.

The CDR3 here is CASSFSTGGPETQYF. CDR3 nucleotide sequence: TGTGCCAGCAGTTTCTCCACAGGGGGCCCAGAGACCCAGTACTTC. The chain recombines TRBV12-3 or TRBV12-4 with TRBJ2-5, with 9 bases that match TRBD1. V lost 3 bases, J lost 4 bases, and 6 bases stayed unmatched. The CDR3 totals 15 residues.

There are many counts of this clonotype. This chain links TRBV29-1 with TRBJ2-5; D is uncertain. Germline V CDR1 and CDR2: SQVTM, ANQGSEA. The V end was cut by 5 bases, the J end by 2 bases, with 3 bases between. The CDR3 extends over 10 amino acids. CDR3 coding DNA: TGCAGCGTTAGACAAGAGACCCAGTACTTC. Protein: CSVRQETQYF.

This clonotype was observed a handful of times. The V gene is TRBV3-1, the J gene TRBJ1-1, with D uncertain. The CDR3 has 14 residues. The V gene's germline CDR1 is LGHDT and CDR2 YNNKEL (reference sequence). The germline V and J ends were trimmed by 6 bases and 1 base, with 12 bases remaining between them. For the CDR3, the DNA is TGTGCCAGCAGAGCGAATCACGCGAACACTGAAGCTTTCTTT. It codes for CASRANHANTEAFF.

This clonotype was seen only a few times. The chain is built from TRBV12-3 or TRBV12-4 and TRBJ1-5; 7 nucleotides agree with TRBD1. This CDR3 has 15 amino acids. With 2 bases clipped from V and 6 bases from J, the junction kept 7 bases outside the gene matches. This chain's CDR3 is CASSLRQGGGQPQHF. DNA of the CDR3: TGTGCCAGCAGTTTAAGACAGGGAGGCGGTCAGCCCCAGCATTTT.

The chain recombines TRBV10-3 with TRBJ2-7; D remains unclear. Trimming pared 4 bases from V and 6 bases from J, leaving 13 bases between. The CDR3 spans 13 residues. Germline CDR1 and CDR2: ENHRY and SYGVKD. CDR3 sequence reads: CAISGTALGEQYF. CDR3 nucleotides: TGTGCCATCAGTGGGACGGCGTTAGGCGAGCAGTACTTC.

This rearrangement joins TRBV11-2 to TRBJ2-1, with a possible D match to TRBD2 (6 bases). Trimming pared 1 base from V and 6 bases from J, leaving 13 bases between. Germline lookup yields CDR1 SGHAT and CDR2 FQNNGV. This CDR3 contains 15 residues. CDR3 coding DNA: TGTGCCAGCAGCTTAGGGGGGGACCCGACCAATGAGCAGTTCTTC. As protein: CASSLGGDPTNEQFF. Full variable domain (missing parts from reference TRBV11-2 and TRBJ2-1): EAGVAQSPRYKIIEKRQSVAFWCNPISGHATLYWYQQILGQGPKLLIQFQNNGVVDDSQLPKDRFSAERLKGVDSTLKIQPAKLEDSAVYLCASSLGGDPTNEQFFGPGTRLTVL.

This clonotype was counted only a few times. The chain combines TRBV12-3 or TRBV12-4 with TRBJ1-2, with D perhaps TRBD1 (5 bases). CDR3 length: 13 residues. Trimming left V 6 bases short and J 6 bases short, with 14 bases between. DNA of the CDR3: TGTGCCAGCAGCCAGGTCAGGGCCGATGGCTACACCTTC. Its translation is CASSQVRADGYTF.

The CDR3 bases are TGTGCCAGCAGCTTAGCCACAGGGACGCGGGAGACCCAGTACTTC. This sequence encodes CASSLATGTRETQYF. V gene TRBV7-8 combines with J gene TRBJ2-5; D possibly corresponds to TRBD1 (6 bases). The V end lost 0 bases, the J end lost 5 bases, and 13 bases lay between the germline ends. Germline lookup yields CDR1 SGHVS and CDR2 FQNEAQ. The CDR3 covers 15 residues.

J is TRBJ1-1 and V is TRBV5-6; the match to TRBD1 covers 7 bases. The CDR3 consists of 12 residues. Germline assignment: CDR1 SGHDT and CDR2 YYEEEE. V trimming: 0 bases; J trimming: 8 bases; junction bases outside the gene matches: 1. The CDR3 is CASSLVTGEAFF. The CDR3, as DNA: TGTGCCAGCAGCTTGGTGACAGGGGAAGCTTTCTTT.

The chain links TRBV3-1 to TRBJ2-4; D could derive from TRBD1 or TRBD2 (6 bases each). This CDR3 spans 15 amino acids. Trimming removed 5 bases from V and 7 bases from J, with 18 bases in between. The V gene's germline CDR1 is LGHDT and CDR2 YNNKEL (reference sequence). CDR3 sequence (DNA): TGTGCCAGCAGCGAAGCCGGAAGGGGGAGGAACATTCAGTACTTC. Its translation is CASSEAGRGRNIQYF.